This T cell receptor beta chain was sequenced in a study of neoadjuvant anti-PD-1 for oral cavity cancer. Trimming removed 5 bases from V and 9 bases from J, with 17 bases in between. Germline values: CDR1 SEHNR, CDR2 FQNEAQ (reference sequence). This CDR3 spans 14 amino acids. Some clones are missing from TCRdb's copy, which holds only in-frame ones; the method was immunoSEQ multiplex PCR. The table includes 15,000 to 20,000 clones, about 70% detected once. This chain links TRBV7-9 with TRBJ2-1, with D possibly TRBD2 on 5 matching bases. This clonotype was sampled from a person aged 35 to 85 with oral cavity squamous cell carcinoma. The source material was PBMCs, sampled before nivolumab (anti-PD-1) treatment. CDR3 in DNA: TGTGCCAGCAGCGCCTTGAACGGGATGGGTGAGCAGTTCTTC. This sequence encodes CASSALNGMGEQFF. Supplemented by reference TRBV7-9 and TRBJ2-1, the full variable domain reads DTGVSQNPRHKITKRGQNVTFRCDPISEHNRLYWYRQTLGQGPEFLTYFQNEAQLEKSRLLSDRFSAERPKGSFSTLEIQRTEQGDSAMYLCASSALNGMGEQFFGPGTRLTVL.